A selection of T cell receptor beta chains follows, all from one sample in a study of blood T cells in healthy people across ages. In TCRdb, the 5' RACE reads were re-called with MiXCR into one record per CDR3 protein. Here the sample spans hundreds of thousands of distinct CDR3 sequences, roughly 35% being singletons. The sequenced sample was blood. The source is a man aged 18 to 30 in good health. Each CDR3 is given with its conserved first and last residue. A D gene is named only where the DNA matches it firmly. Size values are once, few and many counts, or a class for expanded clones, and some rows have none.

v_gene,abundance,j_gene,d_gene,CDR3aa,CDR3nt
TRBV13,few,TRBJ2-7,TRBD1,CASSLVGDGQGYEQYF,TGTGCCAGCAGCTTAGTGGGGGACGGACAGGGCTACGAGCAGTACTTC
TRBV7-2,-,TRBJ2-7,-,CASSSTLYEHYF,TGTGCCAGCAGCTCCACCCTCTACGAGCATTACTTC
TRBV7-2,-,TRBJ1-3,-,CASSPAVGVGNTIYF,TGTGCCAGCAGCCCGGCGGTGGGGGTGGGAAACACCATATATTTT
TRBV5-5,-,TRBJ1-1,-,CASSFGAMNTEAFF,TGTGCCAGCAGCTTTGGCGCCATGAACACTGAAGCTTTCTTT
TRBV27,-,TRBJ1-1,-,CVSRGGRPEAFF,TGTGTCAGCCGCGGGGGACGCCCTGAAGCTTTCTTT
TRBV4-3,few,TRBJ1-1,-,CASSHLPIGLNTEAFF,TGCGCCAGCAGCCACCTGCCAATAGGTTTAAACACTGAAGCTTTCTTT
TRBV12-3/TRBV12-4,many,TRBJ2-5,TRBD1,CASRDSEETQYF,TGTGCCAGCCGGGACAGTGAAGAGACCCAGTACTTC
TRBV27,-,TRBJ2-7,-,CASSLRTTQANYEQYF,TGTGCCAGCAGTTTAAGGACTACCCAGGCGAACTACGAGCAGTACTTC
TRBV6-2/TRBV6-3,-,TRBJ2-1,TRBD2,CASSYPSGVVYNEQFF,TGTGCCAGCAGTTACCCTAGCGGGGTAGTCTACAATGAGCAGTTCTTC
TRBV6-5,-,TRBJ2-3,-,CASRAQDRSTDTQYF,TGTGCCAGCAGAGCCCAGGACAGAAGCACAGATACGCAGTATTTT
TRBV7-9,few,TRBJ2-5,-,CASSSLVGFSGETQYF,TGTGCCAGCAGCTCCCTGGTGGGGTTCTCGGGAGAGACCCAGTACTTC
TRBV2,once,TRBJ2-7,-,CASRYGGNEQYF,TGTGCCAGCAGATACGGAGGCAATGAGCAGTACTTC
TRBV7-3,-,TRBJ2-1,TRBD1,CASSLTGGQGISYNEQFF,TGTGCCAGCAGCTTAACAGGCGGACAGGGGATCTCCTACAATGAGCAGTTCTTC
TRBV14,-,TRBJ2-2,-,CASSHRERRVTGELFF,TGTGCCAGCAGCCACAGGGAACGCCGGGTTACCGGGGAGCTGTTTTTT
TRBV7-9,many,TRBJ1-5,TRBD1,CASSLVLDRTNQPQHF,TGTGCCAGCAGCCTCGTCTTGGACAGGACCAATCAGCCCCAGCATTTT
TRBV9,-,TRBJ2-3,-,CASSVAPLDTQYF,TGTGCCAGCAGCGTAGCCCCCCTAGATACGCAGTATTTT
TRBV7-2,once,TRBJ1-1,TRBD1,CASSLERRQGGYMNTEAFF,TGTGCCAGCAGCTTAGAAAGGAGGCAGGGGGGATACATGAACACTGAAGCTTTCTTT
TRBV10-1,-,TRBJ2-7,-,CASCERDRRNNEQYF,TGCGCCAGCTGCGAGAGAGACCGGAGGAACAATGAGCAGTACTTC
TRBV29-1,-,TRBJ1-2,-,CSVEGGSTGDGYTF,TGCAGCGTTGAGGGCGGGAGCACTGGCGATGGCTACACCTTC
TRBV4-3,-,TRBJ1-2,-,CASSQRDGGYTF,TGCGCCAGCAGCCAACGAGACGGGGGCTACACCTTC
TRBV27,-,TRBJ2-3,TRBD1,CASSFYVDRAPDTQYF,TGTGCCAGCAGTTTCTATGTGGACAGGGCCCCAGATACGCAGTATTTT
TRBV14,few,TRBJ2-3,TRBD1,CASSQDRFQGATDTQYF,TGTGCCAGCAGCCAAGATCGGTTCCAGGGGGCGACAGATACGCAGTATTTT
TRBV2,few,TRBJ1-4,-,CASTVGFGKLFF,TGTGCCAGCACGGTGGGGTTTGGAAAACTGTTTTTT
TRBV15,-,TRBJ2-7,-,CATSRGTSLTYEQYF,TGTGCCACCAGCAGGGGAACAAGTTTAACCTACGAGCAGTACTTC
TRBV6-6,few,TRBJ2-3,TRBD2,CASILAGDTDTQYF,TGTGCCAGCATCTTAGCGGGGGATACAGATACGCAGTATTTT
TRBV5-1,many,TRBJ2-7,-,CASSSHSGSYEQYF,TGCGCCAGCAGCTCGCACAGTGGGTCCTACGAGCAGTACTTC
TRBV9,-,TRBJ1-5,-,CASSAGHQNQPQHF,TGTGCCAGCAGCGCCGGACACCAGAATCAGCCCCAGCATTTT
TRBV4-3,-,TRBJ1-2,-,CASSPLGGEYGYTF,TGCGCCAGCAGCCCCCTCGGGGGGGAGTACGGCTACACCTTC
TRBV7-2,-,TRBJ2-3,TRBD2,CASSFRTSGGRVDTQYF,TGTGCCAGCAGCTTCCGGACTAGCGGGGGACGTGTGGATACGCAGTATTTT
TRBV6-5,few,TRBJ2-2,-,CASSAGALNTGELFF,TGTGCCAGCAGTGCGGGGGCCCTCAACACCGGGGAGCTGTTTTTT
TRBV2,-,TRBJ2-1,TRBD2,CASSKSLTGTSALSSYNEQFF,TGTGCCAGCAGTAAATCCCTAACCGGGACTAGCGCCTTGAGTTCCTACAATGAGCAGTTCTTC
TRBV20-1,-,TRBJ2-1,TRBD2,CSAAGAGGYNEQFF,TGCAGTGCCGCCGGCGCGGGGGGATACAATGAGCAGTTCTTC
TRBV18,-,TRBJ2-7,-,CASSPTGTRLYEQYF,TGTGCCAGCTCACCTACCGGGACTCGACTCTACGAGCAGTACTTC
TRBV6-5,-,TRBJ2-7,-,CASIGLSYNEQYF,TGTGCCAGCATTGGACTCTCCTACAATGAGCAGTACTTC
TRBV6-2/TRBV6-3,-,TRBJ2-5,-,CANSYGLVRTQYF,TGTGCCAACAGTTACGGCCTCGTAAGGACCCAGTACTTC
TRBV20-1,-,TRBJ2-3,-,CSAPGDGASTDTQYF,TGCAGTGCCCCGGGAGACGGGGCTAGCACAGATACGCAGTATTTT
TRBV13,-,TRBJ2-5,-,CASSLVSRPEQYF,TGTGCCAGCAGCTTAGTCTCCAGGCCTGAGCAGTACTTC
TRBV9,once,TRBJ2-3,TRBD2,CASSVDPPSGAETDRQYF,TGTGCCAGCAGCGTAGACCCCCCCAGCGGGGCCGAGACAGATAGGCAGTATTTT
TRBV28,-,TRBJ1-5,-,CASALGGNQPQHF,TGTGCCAGCGCTCTTGGCGGCAATCAGCCCCAGCATTTT
TRBV18,-,TRBJ2-5,-,CASSPRRTEETQYF,TGTGCCAGCTCACCACGGAGGACAGAAGAGACCCAGTACTTC
TRBV11-2,-,TRBJ1-2,-,CASSHQANYGYTF,TGTGCCAGCAGCCACCAGGCTAACTATGGCTACACCTTC
TRBV6-5,-,TRBJ2-7,TRBD1,CASSRTTKGQSYEQYF,TGTGCCAGCAGTCGTACAACGAAGGGACAGTCCTACGAGCAGTACTTC
TRBV7-2,few,TRBJ1-6,-,CASSLATGPDSPLHF,TGTGCCAGCAGCTTAGCGACAGGTCCTGATTCACCCCTCCACTTT
TRBV10-3,many,TRBJ1-2,-,CAIRGVPTINYGYTF,TGTGCCATCAGGGGTGTACCGACAATTAACTATGGCTACACCTTC
TRBV20-1,few,TRBJ1-5,-,CSASAAYSNQPQHF,TGCAGTGCTAGTGCCGCCTATAGCAATCAGCCCCAGCATTTT
TRBV6-2/TRBV6-3,few,TRBJ2-7,-,CASSPRLKIYYEQYF,TGTGCCAGCAGTCCCCGTTTAAAGATCTACTACGAGCAGTACTTC
TRBV12-3/TRBV12-4,few,TRBJ1-2,-,CASSRAGANYGYTF,TGTGCCAGCAGTCGGGCGGGGGCTAACTATGGCTACACCTTC
TRBV20-1,-,TRBJ2-3,TRBD2,CSAGLAGSTGTQYF,TGCAGTGCAGGACTAGCGGGGTCGACAGGAACGCAGTATTTT